Listed below are T cell receptor beta chains from one sample, sequenced in a study of cytotoxic CD8 clonotypes in ibrutinib-treated CLL. The protocol was immunoSEQ multiplex PCR, while the TCRdb copy is restricted to in-frame clones and leaves out a portion. The table has tens of thousands of clones, about two thirds seen once. Sequencing was performed on PBMCs, taken after 12 months of ibrutinib treatment. The receptors were gathered from a human donor with chronic lymphocytic leukemia. CDR3s include the opening cysteine and the closing phenylalanine or tryptophan. A D gene is named only where the DNA matches it firmly. A row's size may be missing; if present it is once, few, many or a size class.

>TRBV5-8|TRBJ1-1|.|.
CASSLGDGMNTEAFF
TGTGCCAGCAGCTTGGGGGACGGGATGAACACTGAAGCTTTCTTT
>TRBV5-1|TRBJ2-7|few|TRBD2
CASSQTSLAGGRDEQYF
TGCGCCAGCAGCCAAACCTCACTAGCGGGGGGGCGAGACGAGCAGTACTTC
>TRBV6-5|TRBJ1-4|.|TRBD1
CASSSRTGASEKLFF
TGTGCCAGCAGTTCCCGGACAGGGGCATCTGAAAAACTGTTTTTT
>TRBV30|TRBJ1-1|.|.
CACVGHNTEAFF
TGTGCCTGCGTGGGACATAACACTGAAGCTTTCTTT
>TRBV7-2|TRBJ1-5|.|.
CASGRNQPQHF
TGTGCCAGCGGGAGAAATCAGCCCCAGCATTTT
>TRBV5-1|TRBJ1-1|.|.
CASSLSTGVNTEAFF
TGCGCCAGCAGCTTGTCAACAGGAGTGAACACTGAAGCTTTCTTT
>TRBV10-3|TRBJ2-2|.|.
CAISGPGRPTGELFF
TGTGCCATCAGTGGTCCGGGGCGGCCCACCGGGGAGCTGTTTTTT
>TRBV10-3|TRBJ2-5|.|.
CAISELPQETQYF
TGTGCCATCAGTGAGTTACCCCAAGAGACCCAGTACTTC
>TRBV19|TRBJ2-3|.|.
CASSPLSGDTQYF
TGTGCCAGTAGTCCCCTATCTGGGGATACGCAGTATTTT
>TRBV4-3|TRBJ2-7|.|.
CASSQDGSPSYEQYF
TGCGCCAGCAGCCAAGACGGATCTCCCTCCTACGAGCAGTACTTC
>TRBV18|TRBJ2-5|.|.
CASSPSPTLQGQETQYF
TGTGCCAGCTCACCATCGCCCACCCTGCAGGGGCAAGAGACCCAGTACTTC
>TRBV5-1|TRBJ2-2|few|TRBD2
CASSSRTSGGTGELFF
TGCGCCAGCAGCTCCCGGACTAGCGGGGGCACCGGGGAGCTGTTTTTT
>TRBV7-2|TRBJ2-7|few|.
CASSLSWAPAGYEQYF
TGTGCCAGCAGCTTATCCTGGGCCCCGGCGGGCTACGAGCAGTACTTC
>TRBV11-2|TRBJ2-5|.|.
CASSLESQTQYF
TGTGCCAGCAGCTTAGAGTCACAGACCCAGTACTTC
>TRBV11-3|TRBJ2-2|once|.
CASSLEGYLDSSNTGELFF
TGTGCCAGCAGCTTAGAGGGGTATCTTGACAGCTCGAACACCGGGGAGCTGTTTTTT
>TRBV27|TRBJ2-7|.|.
CASSLKGGPTYEQYF
TGTGCCAGCAGTTTAAAGGGGGGACCTACCTACGAGCAGTACTTC
>TRBV9|TRBJ1-2|few|TRBD1
CASSQSGGLYGYTF
TGTGCCAGCAGCCAATCAGGGGGTCTCTATGGCTACACCTTC
>TRBV28|TRBJ1-6|.|.
CASRARQLGNSPLHF
TGTGCCAGCAGGGCGAGACAATTGGGGAATTCACCCCTCCACTTT
>TRBV18|TRBJ2-1|.|.
CASSPAGRVRYNEQFF
TGTGCCAGCTCACCTGCCGGGAGAGTGCGCTACAATGAGCAGTTCTTC
>TRBV28|TRBJ2-2|few|.
CASSLGGFDGELFF
TGTGCCAGCAGTTTAGGGGGATTTGACGGGGAGCTGTTTTTT
>TRBV6-5|TRBJ1-1|once|.
CASSYSQGRYTEAFF
TGTGCCAGCAGTTACTCGCAGGGGAGGTACACTGAAGCTTTCTTT
>TRBV29-1|TRBJ2-7|few|TRBD1
CSAGQGPGHEQYF
TGCAGCGCCGGACAGGGTCCAGGCCACGAGCAGTACTTC
>TRBV6-1|TRBJ2-7|.|.
CASRGTVGYEQYF
TGTGCCAGCCGGGGGACAGTAGGTTACGAGCAGTACTTC
>TRBV18|TRBJ2-7|.|.
CASSPRAGYEQYF
TGTGCCAGCTCACCACGGGCAGGCTACGAGCAGTACTTC
>TRBV30|TRBJ2-5|.|.
CAWSYSGQETQYF
TGTGCCTGGAGTTATAGCGGCCAAGAGACCCAGTACTTC
>TRBV7-9|TRBJ1-1|.|.
CASGTPNTEAFF
TGTGCCAGTGGGACGCCGAACACTGAAGCTTTCTTT
>TRBV27|TRBJ2-3|.|.
CASSLEGGYTDTQYF
TGTGCCAGCAGTTTAGAGGGGGGCTACACAGATACGCAGTATTTT
>TRBV30|TRBJ2-3|once|TRBD2
CAWRALRTSGGAVDTQYF
TGTGCCTGGAGGGCCCTCCGGACTAGCGGGGGGGCCGTAGATACGCAGTATTTT
>TRBV5-4|TRBJ1-1|.|TRBD1
CASSSGDRGYTEAFF
TGTGCCAGCAGCTCGGGGGACAGGGGATACACTGAAGCTTTCTTT
>TRBV5-1|TRBJ2-2|few|TRBD2
CASSTSGGNTGELFF
TGCGCCAGCAGCACAAGCGGGGGGAACACCGGGGAGCTGTTTTTT
>TRBV5-1|TRBJ2-6|.|.
CASSLGVSGANVLTF
TGCGCCAGCAGCTTAGGTGTTTCTGGGGCCAACGTCCTGACTTTC
>TRBV2|TRBJ1-4|.|.
CASSAPGATVEKLFF
TGTGCCAGCAGTGCACCTGGGGCCACGGTTGAAAAACTGTTTTTT
>TRBV18|TRBJ2-7|.|.
CASSQIGSYEQYF
TGTGCCAGCTCACAAATAGGTTCCTACGAGCAGTACTTC
>TRBV4-2|TRBJ2-7|.|TRBD1
CASSRLGDSAYEQYF
TGTGCCAGCAGCCGACTCGGGGACAGTGCCTACGAGCAGTACTTC
>TRBV5-5|TRBJ1-3|.|.
CASSPTVSGNTIYF
TGTGCCAGCAGCCCGACGGTCTCTGGAAACACCATATATTTT
>TRBV6-1|TRBJ1-2|.|TRBD1
CASSGKTGGVAALYGYTF
TGTGCCAGCAGTGGAAAGACAGGGGGCGTGGCTGCCCTCTATGGCTACACCTTC
>TRBV19|TRBJ2-7|few|TRBD1
CASSSDRGLYEQYF
TGTGCCAGTAGTAGTGACAGGGGGCTCTACGAGCAGTACTTC
>TRBV19|TRBJ2-2|.|.
CASSIVGFPGELFF
TGTGCCAGTAGTATCGTCGGGTTCCCCGGGGAGCTGTTTTTT
>TRBV19|TRBJ1-6|.|.
CASSPKGTVVSSYNSPLHF
TGTGCCAGTAGCCCAAAGGGGACTGTCGTAAGCTCCTATAATTCACCCCTCCACTTT
>TRBV5-4|TRBJ1-3|.|TRBD1
CASSLDRQGAGGNTIYF
TGTGCCAGCAGCTTGGATAGACAGGGGGCCGGAGGAAACACCATATATTTT
>TRBV2|TRBJ2-5|.|.
CASSEGPVQETQYF
TGTGCCAGCAGTGAGGGTCCGGTCCAAGAGACCCAGTACTTC
>TRBV6-1|TRBJ2-7|.|.
CASSGSNRANCEQYF
TGTGCCAGCAGTGGAAGTAACAGAGCAAACTGCGAGCAGTACTTC
>TRBV4-3|TRBJ1-1|.|TRBD1
CASSQDTGQGGTEAFF
TGCGCCAGCAGCCAAGATACGGGACAGGGGGGCACTGAAGCTTTCTTT
>TRBV30|TRBJ1-5|few|.
CAWSVGQNQPQHF
TGTGCCTGGAGTGTGGGGCAGAATCAGCCCCAGCATTTT
>TRBV5-6|TRBJ2-5|.|.
CASSRRQETQYF
TGTGCCAGCAGCCGGCGTCAAGAGACCCAGTACTTC
>TRBV30|TRBJ2-7|few|TRBD2
CAWSQLAGRYEQYF
TGTGCCTGGAGTCAGCTAGCGGGGAGGTACGAGCAGTACTTC